The clone carrying this T cell receptor beta chain was detected many times. The data were taken from a study of blood T cells in healthy people across ages. Primed by a sample-barcoded 5' primer and a J-beta primer mix, a second PCR proceeded for roughly 7 to 12 cycles. The authors tagged each cDNA molecule using a template-switch adaptor with 12 random nucleotides. TCRdb re-called the 5' RACE reads with MiXCR, one entry per CDR3 protein. The sample lists around 700,000 distinct CDR3 sequences; just under 25% were seen once. In germline, CDR1 is LGHDT, CDR2 YNNKEL (reference sequence). The CDR3 totals 14 residues. V shed 8 bases and J shed 4 bases, with 17 bases lying between them. The data also belong to a second study, concerning T cells of mothers and their children. That source reports: A slight, non-significant increase in overlap was found for related mother-child pairs relative to unrelated pairs.

The rearrangement links TRBV3-1 to TRBJ2-5; TRBD1 might be the D (5 bases). The origin of this receptor is a boy under 18 in good health. Specimen: blood. Here the CDR3 DNA reads TGTGCCAGCTCAAGGCAGGGTCCATCAGAGACCCAGTACTTC. Translated, it gives CASSRQGPSETQYF.